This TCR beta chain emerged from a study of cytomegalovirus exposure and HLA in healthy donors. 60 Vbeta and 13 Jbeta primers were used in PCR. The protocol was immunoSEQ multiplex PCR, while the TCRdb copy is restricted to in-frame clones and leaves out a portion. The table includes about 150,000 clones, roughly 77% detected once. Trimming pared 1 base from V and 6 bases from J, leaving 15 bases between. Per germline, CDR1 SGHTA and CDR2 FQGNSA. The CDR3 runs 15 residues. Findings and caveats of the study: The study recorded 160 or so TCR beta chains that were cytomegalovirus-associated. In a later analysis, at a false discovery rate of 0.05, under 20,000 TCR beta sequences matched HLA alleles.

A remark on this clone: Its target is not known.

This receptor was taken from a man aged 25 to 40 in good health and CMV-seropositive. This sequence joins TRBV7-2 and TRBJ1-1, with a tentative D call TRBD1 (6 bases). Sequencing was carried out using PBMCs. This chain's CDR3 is CASSLVGGGGAEAFF. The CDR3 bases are TGTGCCAGCAGCTTAGTTGGGGGCGGAGGCGCTGAAGCTTTCTTT.